This entry lists 20 T cell receptor beta chains sequenced from one sample in a study of breast tumors, draining lymph nodes, adjacent tissues. From the multiplex PCR reads, TCRdb called clonotypes with MiXCR, one entry per CDR3 protein. Counted here are about 170,000 distinct CDR3 sequences, approximately 30% occurring once; the ten biggest clones make up more than 3.5%. Axillary draining lymph nodes of breast cancer patients supplied the node samples. The sample taken for sequencing was axillary lymph node tissue. The receptors were sampled from a female donor with breast cancer. Some clones in this sample may be carry-over from other donors' samples.

This clonotype was recorded a few times. The chain is built from TRBV6-1 and TRBJ2-7, with a tentative D call TRBD1 (5 bases). The germline gives CDR1 MNHNS, CDR2 SASEGT. Trimming stripped 8 bases from V and 10 bases from J, with 18 bases between. The CDR3 contains 12 residues. The CDR3 nucleotides are TGTGCCAGCGGACACCTTCGACAGCCACAGTACTTC. Translating it yields CASGHLRQPQYF.

In its sample, this clonotype was seen many times. V gene TRBV5-6 combines with J gene TRBJ2-2; D not resolved. The CDR3 extends over 15 amino acids. Per germline, CDR1 SGHDT and CDR2 YYEEEE. Trimming pared 2 bases from V and 0 bases from J, leaving 8 bases between. The CDR3 reads CASSFSSANTGELFF. CDR3 in DNA: TGTGCCAGCAGCTTTAGCAGCGCGAACACCGGGGAGCTGTTTTTT.

There are many counts of this clonotype. The genes are TRBV7-2 and TRBJ2-7; TRBD2 aligns across 8 bases. This CDR3 is 15 amino acids long. With V trimmed by 5 bases and J by 2 bases, 8 bases remained unmatched. CDR1 and CDR2 (germline): SGHTA, FQGNSA. CDR3 in amino acids: CASSVSGSTAYEQYF. CDR3 nucleotides: TGTGCCAGCAGCGTCAGCGGGAGTACGGCCTACGAGCAGTACTTC. Supplemented by reference TRBV7-2 and TRBJ2-7, the full variable domain reads GAGVSQSPSNKVTEKGKDVELRCDPISGHTALYWYRQSLGQGLEFLIYFQGNSAPDKSGLPSDRFSAERTGGSVSTLTIQRTQQEDSAVYLCASSVSGSTAYEQYFGPGTRLTVT.

This clonotype was recorded at least ten times. The chain carries TRBV6-5 and TRBJ2-1; 10 positions match TRBD2. The J segment lost 10 bases and the V segment lost 10 bases, leaving 13 bases of the junction unmatched. Looked up from germline, CDR1 is MNHEY and CDR2 is SVGAGI. This CDR3 comprises 14 residues. CDR3 protein: CATGGSGGALEQFF. CDR3 bases: TGTGCCACGGGGGGAAGCGGGGGGGCACTAGAGCAGTTCTTC.

Concerning this clonotype itself: A read error may produce the germline difference seen at one junction end. The V and J genes are TRBV5-4 and TRBJ2-5, with TRBD2 as a possible D gene (6 bases). Germline V lookup: CDR1 SGHNT, CDR2 YYREEE (reference sequence). CDR3 size: 15 residues. The CDR3 coding sequence is TGTGCCAGCAGCTTTGGAGGGACGGGTGTCGAGACCCGGTACTTC. Encoded protein: CASSFGGTGVETRYF.

The table lists this clonotype with many counts. The chain couples TRBV19 to TRBJ2-3; D tentatively fits TRBD1 or TRBD2 (5 bases each). V lost 7 bases and J 1 base, leaving 9 bases between the germline ends. This CDR3 has 13 residues. In germline, CDR1 is LNHDA, CDR2 SQIVND (reference sequence). DNA of the CDR3: TGTGCCAGTAATCGGGGCCGCACAGATACGCAGTATTTT. As protein: CASNRGRTDTQYF. Full variable domain (remainder filled in from reference TRBV19 and TRBJ2-3): DGGITQSPKYLFRKEGQNVTLSCEQNLNHDAMYWYRQDPGQGLRLIYYSQIVNDFQKGDIAEGYSVSREKKESFPLTVTSAQKNPTAFYLCASNRGRTDTQYFGPGTRLTVL.

The J gene is TRBJ1-4, the V gene TRBV12-3 or TRBV12-4, with D uncertain. The CDR3 runs 13 residues. V lost 1 base to trimming and J lost 2 bases, with 2 bases between them. The CDR3 DNA sequence: TGTGCCAGCAGTTTAGAGACTAATGAAAAACTGTTTTTT. Its protein is CASSLETNEKLFF.

Remarks on this clonotype: The junction departs from the called germline gene at one end, perhaps through a read error. J is TRBJ2-4 and V is TRBV10-3; unclear D gene. There are 15 residues in the CDR3. Per the germline V gene, CDR1 is ENHRY and CDR2 is SYGVKD. DNA for the CDR3: TGTGCCAACAGTGAGTGGCCGGGCGGTGGAAACATTCAGTACTTC. This translates into CANSEWPGGGNIQYF.

This clonotype showed up many times. The chain carries TRBV11-2 and TRBJ1-4; no clear D gene. CDR3 size: 13 residues. CDR1 and CDR2 from the germline V gene are SGHAT and FQNNGV. With 0 bases removed from V and 10 bases from J, the gap between germline ends came to 9 bases. The CDR3 nucleotides are TGTGCCAGCAGCTTAGAACCGTTGTCAAAACTGTTTTTT. Translating gives CASSLEPLSKLFF.

This clonotype was recorded many times. This sequence joins TRBV5-6 and TRBJ1-5; D unclear. The CDR3 has 17 residues. The germline CDR1 and CDR2 sequences are SGHDT and YYEEEE. V gave up 1 base and J gave up 4 bases, with 18 bases separating them. Here the CDR3 reads CASSLFRVTFGNQPQHF. The DNA of the CDR3 is TGTGCCAGCAGCTTGTTTAGGGTTACCTTTGGTAATCAGCCCCAGCATTTT.

At least ten counts were recorded for this clonotype. An end of the junction differs from the germline gene, which may be a read error. The chain uses TRBV9 and TRBJ2-5; weak D call: TRBD2 (6 bases). Germline V gene lookup returns CDR1 SGDLS and CDR2 YYNGEE. This CDR3 is 14 amino acids long. CDR3 protein: CASSVGSSVETQSF. CDR3 bases: TGTGCCAGCAGCGTAGGTTCTAGCGTGGAGACCCAGTCCTTC.

The chain has TRBV12-3 or TRBV12-4 and TRBJ1-1, with D maybe TRBD1 (5 bases). CDR3 length: 14 residues. Trimming pared 3 bases from V and 0 bases from J, leaving 8 bases between. The CDR3 region has the DNA TGTGCCAGCAGTTTGGGGCAAGTGAACACTGAAGCTTTCTTT. It specifies CASSLGQVNTEAFF.

V usage is TRBV7-2 and J usage is TRBJ2-3; 9 nucleotides line up with TRBD2. This CDR3 region has 15 residues. After removal of 8 bases from V and 3 bases from J, the junction contained 9 bases not matched to a gene. Germline-derived CDR1 and CDR2 are SGHTA and FQGNSA. The DNA of the CDR3 is TGTGCCAGCGTAGGGACGAGCGGGGGGACAGATACGCAGTATTTT. It yields the protein CASVGTSGGTDTQYF.

A few counts support this clonotype. This may stem from a read error, because a much larger clone lies one nucleotide away. CDR3 DNA: TGTGCCAGCAGCCAAGATTGGCGGGTTAGGCGATACACTGAGCAGTTCTTC. It yields the protein CASSQDWRVRRYTEQFF. The chain employs TRBV14 and TRBJ2-1; maybe TRBD2 (5 bases). Germline loops: CDR1 SGHDN, CDR2 FVKESK. The CDR3 has 17 amino acids. The full variable domain, in which reference TRBV14 and TRBJ2-1 provide the parts outside the CDR3, is EAGVTQFPSHSVIEKGQTVTLRCDPISGHDNLYWYRRVMGKEIKFLLHFVKESKQDESGMPNNRFLAERTGGTYSTLKVQPAELEDSGVYFCASSQDWRVRRYTEQFFGPGTRLTVL.

Many counts were recorded for this clonotype. The chain combines TRBV5-1 with TRBJ2-7; D is unresolved. Germline V lookup: CDR1 SGHRS, CDR2 YFSETQ. There are 14 residues in the CDR3. Trimming shortened V by 4 bases and J by 3 bases, and 14 bases separated the two germline ends. CDR3 nucleotides: TGCGCCAGCAGCCCGGCGGCCGTCAGCTACGAGCAGTACTTC. Its translation: CASSPAAVSYEQYF.

This clonotype has a count of ten or more. This chain connects TRBV9 to TRBJ2-2, with D unresolved. V was pared by 4 bases and J by 6 bases, with 13 bases between. From germline, CDR1 is SGDLS and CDR2 YYNGEE. CDR3 length: 14 residues. The CDR3 region has the DNA TGTGCCAGCAGCCCAAGAATCGACGCCGGGGAGCTGTTTTTT. It specifies CASSPRIDAGELFF.

As to this clonotype: The germline gene is not matched at one end of the junction; a read error may be the cause. The chain carries TRBV2 and TRBJ2-7; tentatively, D is TRBD1 or TRBD2 (5 bases each). The germline V gene has CDR1 SNHLY and CDR2 FYNNEI. This CDR3 has 14 residues. The CDR3 reads CASSQAGSSYEQYF. The CDR3 bases are TGTGCCAGCAGCCAAGCAGGGAGCTCCTACGAGCAGTACTTT.

The chain carries TRBV28 and TRBJ2-7, with a tentative D call TRBD1 (7 bases). Trimming cost V 2 bases and J 3 bases, with 17 bases left between them. Germline values: CDR1 MDHEN, CDR2 SYDVKM. The CDR3 consists of 16 residues. The chain's CDR3 is CASSLELAGGDYEQYF. In DNA, the CDR3 is TGTGCCAGCAGTTTAGAACTAGCAGGGGGTGACTACGAGCAGTACTTC.

As DNA, the CDR3 is TGCACCCGCGACAGGGGGGGAGGCGAGACCCAGTACTTC. Its translation: CTRDRGGGETQYF. The chain recombines TRBV5-1 with TRBJ2-5; 9 nucleotides line up with TRBD1. Germline V CDR1 and CDR2: SGHRS, YFSETQ. The CDR3 contains 13 residues.

This clonotype showed up many times. This chain connects TRBV20-1 to TRBJ2-7; D ambiguous. The CDR3 spans 10 residues. Between the trimmed V and J ends, which lost 5 bases and 7 bases, there was a span of 9 bases. From germline, CDR1 is DFQATT and CDR2 SNEGSKA (reference sequence). The CDR3 here is CSAPFGEQYF. DNA of the CDR3: TGCAGTGCTCCGTTTGGAGAGCAGTACTTC.